The next 18 T cell receptor beta chains were all read from a single sample in a study of tumor-infiltrating lymphocytes in oesophageal squamous cell carcinoma (dated by TCRdb to about 2016). The library was prepared using PCR. The sequencer was an Illumina HiSeq 2000. TCRdb took the public reads, trimmed them with fastp at Q25, ran MiXCR for clone calling and kept in-frame beta chains. A single entry per CDR3 protein holds the most common genes and DNA from its merged rows. A total of 20,000 to 25,000 distinct CDR3 sequences appear in this sample, 35% to 45% of them only once. Around a quarter of the sample comes from the top ten. The sequenced sample consisted of esophageal tumor tissue. Receptors originate from a male donor with esophageal squamous cell carcinoma.

This clonotype was detected ten times or more. In this CDR3 the conserved last residue, phenylalanine or tryptophan, is missing, so a read error is likely. Because the CDR3's place on the DNA is in doubt, the DNA is left out and the CDR3 is given as listed by TCRdb. This sequence joins TRBV27 and TRBJ2-7; no DNA check was done on the table's D call, TRBD1. The CDR3 spans 16 residues, counting both ends. Germline V gene lookup returns CDR1 MNHEY and CDR2 SMNVEV (reference sequence). Here the CDR3 reads CASKGTGWDYGYTFGS.

V and J are TRBV29-1 and TRBJ1-1; D might be TRBD1 (6 bases). Looked up from germline, CDR1 is SQVTM and CDR2 is ANQGSEA. Deletions cut 6 bases from V and 4 bases from J, with 18 bases between. The CDR3 spans 14 residues. CDR3 protein: CSVARGGGTTEAFF. The CDR3 DNA reads TGCAGCGTGGCAAGGGGGGGGGGAACCACTGAAGCTTTCTTT.

This clonotype was observed a few times. J is TRBJ1-2 and V is TRBV18; D is unclear. Trimming took 3 bases from V and 4 from J, leaving 12 bases between them. CDR3 length equals 14 residues. CDR1 is KGHSH, CDR2 LQKENI, per germline. The CDR3 sequence: CASSPAENIYGYTF. The CDR3 bases are TGTGCCAGCTCACCCGCGGAGAATATCTATGGCTACACCTTC.

In the case of this clonotype: One junction end does not reproduce the germline sequence, and a read error may be involved. The chain carries TRBV6-1 and TRBJ2-5, with D unresolved. There are 13 residues in the CDR3. From germline, CDR1 is MNHNS and CDR2 SASEGT. Written as DNA, the CDR3 is TGTGCCAGCACCGGAATGGGCACCTACGAGCAGTGCTTC. It specifies CASTGMGTYEQCF.

In the case of this clonotype: The CDR3 end shows no conserved phenylalanine or tryptophan, and so a read error is likely. No DNA is shown, since the ends of the CDR3 on it are uncertain; the CDR3 is the one TCRdb lists. The V and J genes are TRBV7-6 and TRBJ1-1. Germline CDR1 is SGHVS and CDR2 is FNYEAQ. Termini included, the CDR3 measures 16 amino acids. CDR3 loop: CASSLVLAAMSSSSAP.

The chain combines TRBV7-3 with TRBJ1-4; no clear D. The V gene lost 3 bases and the J gene lost 16 bases, with 18 bases spanning the gap. This CDR3 is 13 amino acids long. Germline V gives CDR1 SGHTA, CDR2 FQGTGA. The CDR3 coding sequence is TGTGCCAGCAGCTTTGATCCCGGGAGAGAGCAGTTTTTT. It yields the protein CASSFDPGREQFF.

V and J are TRBV12-2 and TRBJ1-4. TRBV12-2 is labeled a pseudogene. The CDR3 spans 14 residues. The CDR3 is CASRLKVSNEKLFF. In DNA, the CDR3 is TGTGCAAGTCGCTTAAAGGTATCTAATGAAAAACTGTTTTTT.

At least ten counts were recorded for this clonotype. V gene TRBV6-1 combines with J gene TRBJ1-5; D is uncertain. This CDR3 is built from 15 residues. CDR1 and CDR2 from the germline V gene are MNHNS and SASEGT. V lost 6 bases and J lost 4, with 16 bases in between. CDR3 region: CASRRSSAGNQPQHF. The CDR3 DNA sequence: TGTGCCAGCAGACGCAGCAGTGCGGGGAATCAGCCCCAGCATTTT.

The chain carries TRBV10-2 and TRBJ2-4, with D possibly TRBD1 on 6 matching bases. The J call is doubtful: the DNA matches TRBJ1-2 better. The CDR3 has 15 amino acids. The germline CDR1 and CDR2 sequences are WSHSY and SAAADI. The CDR3 loop is CASSESAGAQGGYTF. CDR3 nucleotides: TGCGCCAGCAGTGAGTCGGCAGGGGCCCAGGGTGGCTACACCTTC.

The V call is TRBV24-1, the J call TRBJ1-1; no reliable D call. This CDR3 is 15 amino acids long. CDR1 is KGHDR, CDR2 SFDVKD, per germline. Trimming took off 4 bases at V and 0 bases at J, with 11 bases between the two ends. The CDR3 spells CATSESLEMNTEAFF. CDR3 coding DNA: TGTGCCACCAGTGAATCTTTAGAAATGAACACTGAAGCTTTCTTT.

The chain links TRBV7-2 to TRBJ2-3; 11 bases agree with TRBD1. J lost 4 bases, V lost 1 base, and 4 bases had no gene match. Per the germline V gene, CDR1 is SGHTA and CDR2 is FQGNSA. The CDR3 extends over 16 amino acids. DNA of the CDR3: TGTGCCAGCAGCTTAGAGGGACAGGGGGGATCAGATACGCAGTATTTT. Encoded protein: CASSLEGQGGSDTQYF.

This clonotype was recorded many times. This chain uses TRBV5-4 with TRBJ2-3; D might be TRBD2 (7 bases). Germline CDR1 is SGHNT and CDR2 is YYREEE (reference sequence). The CDR3 runs 16 residues. V dropped 1 base and J dropped 0 bases, with 12 bases sitting between them. CDR3 DNA sequence: TGTGCCAGCAGCTTGAGAAGGGGGGGTAGCACAGATACGCAGTATTTT. It codes for CASSLRRGGSTDTQYF. Variable domain in full (rest from reference TRBV5-4 and TRBJ2-3): ETGVTQSPTHLIKTRGQQVTLRCSSQSGHNTVSWYQQALGQGPQFIFQYYREEENGRGNFPPRFSGLQFPNYSSELNVNALELDDSALYLCASSLRRGGSTDTQYFGPGTRLTVL.

This clonotype was observed a few times. The chain carries TRBV7-6 and TRBJ2-6; TRBD2 matches 10 bases. The germline gives CDR1 SGHVS, CDR2 FNYEAQ. V lost 5 bases to trimming and J lost 0 bases; unmatched junction nucleotides: 7. This CDR3 comprises 18 residues. The CDR3, as DNA: TGTGCCAGCAGCGATACTAGCGGGGTCCGCTCTGGGGCCAACGTCCTGACTTTC. As protein: CASSDTSGVRSGANVLTF.

This clonotype was found many times. The J gene is TRBJ1-2, the V gene TRBV7-8, with 11 bases aligning to TRBD1. V lost 1 base to trimming and J lost 7 bases; unmatched junction nucleotides: 5. Per the germline V gene, CDR1 is SGHVS and CDR2 is FQNEAQ. The CDR3 has 15 residues. CDR3 nucleotide sequence: TGTGCCAGCAGCTTAGACGGACAGGGGGCAGGTGGCTACACCTTC. This translates into CASSLDGQGAGGYTF.

This clonotype turned up a few times. This chain uses TRBV7-9 with TRBJ2-7; 7 nucleotides line up with TRBD2. Trimming took 1 base from V and 3 from J; bases not matched to a gene: 6. The CDR3 spans 15 residues. The germline CDR1 and CDR2 sequences are SEHNR and FQNEAQ (reference sequence). This chain's CDR3 is CASSLDLAVHYEQYF. CDR3 nucleotides: TGTGCCAGCAGCTTAGATCTAGCGGTTCACTACGAGCAGTACTTC.

The chain uses TRBV11-3 and TRBJ1-1, with D possibly matching TRBD1 (5 bases). The CDR3 extends over 13 amino acids. V gave up 5 bases and J gave up 4 bases, with 11 bases separating them. Germline V gives CDR1 SGHNT, CDR2 YENEEA. In nucleotides, the CDR3 is TGTGCCAGCAGCCGACAGTCGGGCACTGAAGCTTTCTTT. Its protein is CASSRQSGTEAFF.

The rearrangement links TRBV7-3 to TRBJ2-3, with TRBD1 matching over 8 bases. The CDR3 consists of 17 residues. V was pared by 1 base and J by 4 bases, with 10 bases of the junction left unmatched. Germline values: CDR1 SGHTA, CDR2 FQGTGA. CDR3 sequence (DNA): TGTGCCAGCAGCTTAAGACGGTTGGCAGGGGGCGCAGATACGCAGTATTTT. This translates into CASSLRRLAGGADTQYF.

The chain couples TRBV7-3 to TRBJ2-5; the match to TRBD1 covers 8 bases. The junction had 4 bases not matched to a gene; V was cut back by 3 bases and J by 4 bases. The CDR3 totals 14 residues. Germline V gene sequence: CDR1 SGHTA, CDR2 FQGTGA. CDR3 bases: TGTGCCAGCAGCTTCAGGGGGCAGGGAGAGACCCAGTACTTC. This encodes CASSFRGQGETQYF.